Presented here are 7 T cell receptor beta chains from one specimen sequenced in a study of blood T cell repertoires in COVID-19. The protocol was immunoSEQ multiplex PCR, while the TCRdb copy is restricted to in-frame clones and leaves out a portion. The sample holds fewer than 95,000 clones, about three quarters seen once. Sample: peripheral blood. Receptor source: a woman aged 80 or older with acute or convalescent COVID-19.

The chain joins TRBV5-6 to TRBJ2-7, with 7 bases that match TRBD1. The CDR3 covers 14 residues. CDR1 is SGHDT, CDR2 YYEEEE, per germline. Trimming cost V 5 bases and J 7 bases; bases outside gene matches: 12. The CDR3 nucleotides read TGTGCCAGCAGAGAGACAGGGACCCTTGGGGAGCAGTACTTC. The encoded protein is CASRETGTLGEQYF.

This rearrangement joins TRBV18 to TRBJ1-4; possible D gene TRBD1, 5 bases. Germline CDR1 and CDR2: KGHSH and LQKENI. Trimming shortened V by 0 bases and J by 8 bases, and 7 bases separated the two germline ends. The CDR3 totals 13 residues. Here the CDR3 reads CASSPPGGEKLFF. The CDR3 nucleotides read TGTGCCAGCTCACCACCGGGGGGAGAAAAACTGTTTTTT.

The chain links TRBV6-5 to TRBJ1-2; D not certain. Per the germline V gene, CDR1 is MNHEY and CDR2 is SVGAGI. Trimming cost V 4 bases and J 7 bases, with 16 bases left between them. CDR3 length: 14 amino acids. CDR3 in DNA: TGTGCCAGCAGTTCCCACGGAGACTTCGGTGGCTACACCTTC. It is translated as CASSSHGDFGGYTF.

This clone came up a few times. The rearrangement uses TRBV5-5 and TRBJ1-1; 9 nucleotides match TRBD1. The CDR3 totals 16 residues. Germline loops: CDR1 SGHKS, CDR2 YYEKEE (reference sequence). With 5 bases clipped from V and 2 bases from J, the junction kept 10 bases outside the gene matches. CDR3 sequence: CASRPPYRGRNTEAFF. DNA of the CDR3: TGTGCCAGCAGGCCCCCCTACAGGGGGCGAAACACTGAAGCTTTCTTT.

This rearrangement joins TRBV7-2 to TRBJ2-3; TRBD2 matches at 8 bases. Looked up from germline, CDR1 is SGHTA and CDR2 is FQGNSA. The length of the CDR3 is 14 residues. The junction had 8 bases not matched to a gene; V was cut back by 6 bases and J by 6 bases. For the CDR3, the DNA is TGTGCCAGCAGTACCGGGGGGGGCGAGGATACGCAGTATTTT. Translation: CASSTGGGEDTQYF.

The J gene is TRBJ1-2, the V gene TRBV6-5, with D perhaps matching TRBD1 (5 bases). The CDR3 runs 16 residues. V was clipped by 2 bases and J by 6 bases, with 19 bases between them. Per germline, CDR1 MNHEY and CDR2 SVGAGI. CDR3 in amino acids: CASSYVPARARDGYTF. The CDR3 nucleotides are TGTGCCAGCAGTTACGTCCCGGCCAGGGCCCGTGATGGCTACACCTTC.

The V and J genes are TRBV30 and TRBJ1-3, with TRBD1 matching over 10 bases. This CDR3 is 14 amino acids long. The V gene's germline CDR1 is GTSNPN and CDR2 SVGIG (reference sequence). Trimming cost V 4 bases and J 3 bases; bases outside gene matches: 3. CDR3 loop: CAWTRDRGGNTIYF. Written as DNA, the CDR3 is TGTGCCTGGACCCGGGACAGGGGTGGAAACACCATATATTTT.